The 13 T cell receptor beta chains listed next were all sequenced from one sample in a study of cytomegalovirus exposure and HLA in healthy donors. It was with 60 Vbeta and 13 Jbeta primers that the PCR ran. This table comes from immunoSEQ multiplex PCR, and its TCRdb copy is limited to in-frame clones, with some not included. Of more than 95,000 clones listed, around 81% were seen once; the top ten hold about 3.9%. The sequencing input was PBMCs. These TCRs come from a woman aged 25-40 years in good health and CMV-seronegative.

J is TRBJ2-5 and V is TRBV2; 10 nucleotides align to TRBD1. The junction had 10 bases not matched to a gene; V was cut back by 7 bases and J by 2 bases. Germline CDR1 SNHLY, CDR2 FYNNEI. The CDR3 totals 16 residues. This CDR3 reads CASTHPGTGDQETQYF. The CDR3 region has the DNA TGTGCCAGCACCCATCCCGGGACAGGGGATCAAGAGACCCAGTACTTC.

CDR3 nucleotide sequence: TGTGCCAGCTACCGGTCGCGGAACACTGAAGCTTTCTTT. It codes for CASYRSRNTEAFF. J is TRBJ1-1 and V is TRBV28; D remains unclear. Germline loops: CDR1 MDHEN, CDR2 SYDVKM. Trimming stripped 8 bases from V and 1 base from J, with 11 bases between. This CDR3 region has 13 residues.

V gene TRBV6-1 combines with J gene TRBJ2-7; 9 nucleotides line up with TRBD1. CDR1 and CDR2 from the germline V gene are MNHNS and SASEGT. CDR3 size: 15 residues. V dropped 4 bases and J dropped 4; count of bases not matched to a gene: 8. CDR3 bases: TGTGCCAGCAGTGCCCCCGGACAGGGGTTATACGAGCAGTACTTC. Amino acids: CASSAPGQGLYEQYF.

The J gene is TRBJ1-1, the V gene TRBV6-1, with TRBD1 as a possible D gene (5 bases). V was pared by 8 bases and J by 7 bases, with 23 bases between. This CDR3 has 15 amino acids. The germline gives CDR1 MNHNS, CDR2 SASEGT. CDR3: CASGFSGQSNFEAFF. The CDR3 bases are TGTGCCAGCGGGTTCTCAGGGCAGTCCAACTTTGAAGCTTTCTTT.

The V and J genes are TRBV27 and TRBJ1-2; D possibly corresponds to TRBD1 (6 bases). Looked up from germline, CDR1 is MNHEY and CDR2 is SMNVEV (reference sequence). With 2 bases removed from V and 6 bases from J, the gap between germline ends came to 16 bases. This CDR3 is 15 amino acids long. Here the CDR3 DNA reads TGTGCCAGCAGTTTACTCCCGACAGGCGTGGATGGCTACACCTTC. Translation: CASSLLPTGVDGYTF.

V usage is TRBV11-3 and J usage is TRBJ2-7; 11 bases match TRBD2. Trimming cost V 5 bases and J 6 bases; bases outside gene matches: 3. This CDR3 has 13 residues. Germline V lookup: CDR1 SGHNT, CDR2 YENEEA. CDR3 DNA sequence: TGTGCCAGCAGCCCCGGGACTAGCGGCGAGCAGTACTTC. Its protein product is CASSPGTSGEQYF.

Comments on this clone: This specimen includes other DNA sequences encoding the same CDR3. The V gene is TRBV5-1, the J gene TRBJ2-1; TRBD2 matches at 9 bases. V lost 5 bases, J lost 5 bases, and 2 bases stayed unmatched. The CDR3 totals 13 residues. Germline V CDR1 and CDR2: SGHRS, YFSETQ. The CDR3: CASSLAGNNEQFF. CDR3 DNA: TGCGCCAGCAGTCTAGCGGGGAACAATGAGCAGTTCTTC.

The chain couples TRBV6-5 to TRBJ2-7, with a tentative D call TRBD2 (6 bases). The CDR3 length is 13 residues. Germline V gene lookup returns CDR1 MNHEY and CDR2 SVGAGI. Trimming took off 0 bases at V and 7 bases at J, with 10 bases between the two ends. CDR3 region: CASSYSEAGEQYF. CDR3 DNA: TGTGCCAGCAGTTACTCGGAGGCGGGAGAGCAGTACTTC.

The V call is TRBV6-5, the J call TRBJ2-7; no definite D call. Deletions cut 3 bases from V and 6 bases from J, with 6 bases between. CDR1 and CDR2 (germline): MNHEY, SVGAGI. The CDR3 length is 11 residues. CDR3 sequence: CASSYLGEQYF. The CDR3 DNA reads TGTGCCAGCAGTTATCTAGGCGAGCAGTACTTC.

The CDR3 reads CASSSGQGAEQFF. As DNA, the CDR3 is TGTGCCAGCAGTTCGGGACAGGGGGCTGAGCAGTTCTTC. The chain employs TRBV6-6 and TRBJ2-1; 12 nucleotides align to TRBD1. The CDR3 sequence is 13 residues long. V gave up 4 bases and J gave up 9 bases; unmatched junction bases: 1. From germline, CDR1 is MNHNY and CDR2 SVGAGI (reference sequence).

The chain joins TRBV6-5 to TRBJ2-5; TRBD1 matches 11 bases. Germline assignment: CDR1 MNHEY and CDR2 SVGAGI. CDR3 length: 13 residues. The V gene end was trimmed by 9 bases and the J gene end by 11 bases; junction bases not matched to a gene: 11. DNA of the CDR3: TGTGCCAGTTCCGGGACAGGGGGTACGATGCAGTACTTC. This encodes CASSGTGGTMQYF.

The rearrangement uses TRBV7-9 and TRBJ2-1, with D unresolved. From germline, CDR1 is SEHNR and CDR2 FQNEAQ (reference sequence). This CDR3 has 13 amino acids. V lost 3 bases and J 6 bases, leaving 9 bases between the germline ends. CDR3 DNA sequence: TGTGCCAGCAGCTTTGGCGGTATCAATGAGCAGTTCTTC. This codes for CASSFGGINEQFF.

Notes on this clone: A junction boundary mismatches the germline segment, possibly from a read error. This chain links TRBV6-5 with TRBJ1-2; D not resolved. CDR1 and CDR2 (germline): MNHEY, SVGAGI. The CDR3 totals 12 residues. The CDR3 coding sequence is TGTGCCAGCGGTTATCCGGGCTATGGCTACACCTTC. This translates into CASGYPGYGYTF.